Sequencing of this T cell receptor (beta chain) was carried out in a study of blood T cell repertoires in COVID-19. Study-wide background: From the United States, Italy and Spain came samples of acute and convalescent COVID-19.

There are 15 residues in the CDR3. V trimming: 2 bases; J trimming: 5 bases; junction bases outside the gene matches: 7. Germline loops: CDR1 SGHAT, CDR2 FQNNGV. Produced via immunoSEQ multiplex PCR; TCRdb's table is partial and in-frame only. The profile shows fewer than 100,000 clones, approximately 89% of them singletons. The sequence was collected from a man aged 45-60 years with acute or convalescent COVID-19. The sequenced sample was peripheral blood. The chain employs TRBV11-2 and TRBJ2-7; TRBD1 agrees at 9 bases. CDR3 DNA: TGTGCCAGCAGCTTATACAGCGGACAGGGGAACGAGCAGTACTTC. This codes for CASSLYSGQGNEQYF.